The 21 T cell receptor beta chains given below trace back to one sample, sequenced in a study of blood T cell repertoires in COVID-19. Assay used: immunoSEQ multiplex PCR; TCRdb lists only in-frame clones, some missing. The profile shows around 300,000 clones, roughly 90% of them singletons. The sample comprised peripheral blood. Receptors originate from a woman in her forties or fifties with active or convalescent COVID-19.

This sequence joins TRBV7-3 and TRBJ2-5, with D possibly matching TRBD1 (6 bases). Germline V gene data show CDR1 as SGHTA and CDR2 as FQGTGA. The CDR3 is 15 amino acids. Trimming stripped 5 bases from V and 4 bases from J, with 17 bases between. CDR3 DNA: TGTGCCAGCAGCCGGTCAGGGGCATATTCAGAGACCCAGTACTTC. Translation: CASSRSGAYSETQYF.

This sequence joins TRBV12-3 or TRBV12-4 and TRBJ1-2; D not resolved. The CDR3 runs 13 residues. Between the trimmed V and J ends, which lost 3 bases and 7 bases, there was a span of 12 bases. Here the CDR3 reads CASSFSGVAGYTF. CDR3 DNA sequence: TGTGCCAGCAGTTTTTCCGGGGTGGCTGGCTACACCTTC.

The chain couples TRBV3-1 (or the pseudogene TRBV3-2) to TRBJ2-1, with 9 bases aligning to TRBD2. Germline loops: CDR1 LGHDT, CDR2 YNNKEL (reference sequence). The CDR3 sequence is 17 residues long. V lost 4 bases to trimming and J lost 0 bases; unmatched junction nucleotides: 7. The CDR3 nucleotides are TGTGCCAGCAGCCCAGGACTAGCGAGTAGCTCCTACAATGAGCAGTTCTTC. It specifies CASSPGLASSSYNEQFF.

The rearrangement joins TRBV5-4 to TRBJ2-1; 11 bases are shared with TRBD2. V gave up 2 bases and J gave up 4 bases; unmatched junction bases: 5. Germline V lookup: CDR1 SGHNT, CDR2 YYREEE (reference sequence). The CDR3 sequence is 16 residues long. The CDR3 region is CASSFLAGGGYNEQFF. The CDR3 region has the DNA TGTGCCAGCAGCTTCCTAGCGGGGGGTGGGTACAATGAGCAGTTCTTC.

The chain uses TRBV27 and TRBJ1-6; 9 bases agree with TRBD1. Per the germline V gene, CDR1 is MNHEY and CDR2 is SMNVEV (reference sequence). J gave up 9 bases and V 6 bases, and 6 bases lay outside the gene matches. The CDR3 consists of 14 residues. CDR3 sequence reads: CASSPGQGISPLHF. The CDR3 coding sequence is TGTGCCAGCAGCCCGGGACAGGGTATTTCACCCCTCCACTTT.

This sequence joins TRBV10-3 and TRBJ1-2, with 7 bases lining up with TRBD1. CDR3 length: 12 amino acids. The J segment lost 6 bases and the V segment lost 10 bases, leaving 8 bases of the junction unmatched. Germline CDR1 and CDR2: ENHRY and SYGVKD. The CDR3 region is CATQDRADGYTF. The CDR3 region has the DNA TGTGCCACCCAAGACAGGGCGGATGGCTACACCTTC.

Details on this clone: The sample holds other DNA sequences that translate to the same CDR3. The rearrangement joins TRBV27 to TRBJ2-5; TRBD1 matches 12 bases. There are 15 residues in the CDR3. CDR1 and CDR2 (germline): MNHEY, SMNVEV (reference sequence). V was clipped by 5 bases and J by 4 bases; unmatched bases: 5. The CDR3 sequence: CASSTGQGARETQYF. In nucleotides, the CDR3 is TGTGCCAGCAGTACGGGACAGGGGGCCAGAGAGACCCAGTACTTC.

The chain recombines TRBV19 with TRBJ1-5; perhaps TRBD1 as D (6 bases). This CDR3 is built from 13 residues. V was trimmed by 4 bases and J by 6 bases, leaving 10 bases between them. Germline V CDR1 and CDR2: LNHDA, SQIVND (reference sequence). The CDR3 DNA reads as TGTGCCAGTAGTACTGGGGGCGGTCAGCCCCAGCATTTT. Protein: CASSTGGGQPQHF.

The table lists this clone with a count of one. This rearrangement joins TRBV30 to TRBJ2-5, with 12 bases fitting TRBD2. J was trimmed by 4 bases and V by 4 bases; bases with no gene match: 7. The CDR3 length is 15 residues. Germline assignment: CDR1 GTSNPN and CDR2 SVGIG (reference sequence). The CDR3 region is CAWNGLAGRGETQYF. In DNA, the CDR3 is TGTGCCTGGAACGGACTAGCGGGACGGGGAGAGACCCAGTACTTC.

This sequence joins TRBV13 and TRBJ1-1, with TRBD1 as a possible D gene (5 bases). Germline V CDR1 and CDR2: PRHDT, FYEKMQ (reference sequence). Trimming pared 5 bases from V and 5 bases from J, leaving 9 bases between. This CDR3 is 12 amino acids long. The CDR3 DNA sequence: TGTGCCAGCAGCCCAGGGTGGACTGAAGCTTTCTTT. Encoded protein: CASSPGWTEAFF.

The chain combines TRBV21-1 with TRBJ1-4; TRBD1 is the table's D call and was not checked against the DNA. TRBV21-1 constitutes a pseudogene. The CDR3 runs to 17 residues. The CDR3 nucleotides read TGTGCCAGCAGCAATAGCCCGGGACAGGGAAACAATGAAAAACTGTTTTTT. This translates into CASSNSPGQGNNEKLFF.

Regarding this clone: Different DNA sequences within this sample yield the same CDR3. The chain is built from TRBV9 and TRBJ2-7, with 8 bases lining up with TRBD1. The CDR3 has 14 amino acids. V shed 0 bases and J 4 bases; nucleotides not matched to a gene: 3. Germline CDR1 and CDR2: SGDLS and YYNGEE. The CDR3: CASSVGQGAYEQYF. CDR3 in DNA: TGTGCCAGCAGCGTAGGGCAGGGGGCTTACGAGCAGTACTTC.

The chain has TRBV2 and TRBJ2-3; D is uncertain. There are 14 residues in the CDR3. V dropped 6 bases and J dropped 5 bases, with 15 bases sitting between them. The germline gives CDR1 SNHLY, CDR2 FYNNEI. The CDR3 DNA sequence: TGTGCCAGCAGCCCCCCTTTGCGCGGAGATACGCAGTATTTT. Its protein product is CASSPPLRGDTQYF.

CDR3 sequence: CATSVNRVSGNTIYF. The CDR3 DNA is TGTGCCACCAGCGTTAACAGAGTCTCTGGAAACACCATATATTTT. The gene calls are TRBV15 and TRBJ1-3; D is unresolved. CDR3 length: 15 residues. Trimming removed 5 bases at V and 0 bases at J, with 11 bases between. The germline V gene encodes CDR1 LNHNV and CDR2 YYDKDF (reference sequence).

The CDR3 loop is CASTGQGYNEQFF. CDR3 in DNA: TGTGCCAGTACCGGACAGGGGTACAATGAGCAGTTCTTC. This chain joins TRBV19 and TRBJ2-1, with 9 positions matching TRBD1. Germline-derived CDR1 and CDR2 are LNHDA and SQIVND (reference sequence). Losses at the gene ends were 7 bases for V and 4 bases for J; bases not matched to a gene: 2. This CDR3 region has 13 residues.

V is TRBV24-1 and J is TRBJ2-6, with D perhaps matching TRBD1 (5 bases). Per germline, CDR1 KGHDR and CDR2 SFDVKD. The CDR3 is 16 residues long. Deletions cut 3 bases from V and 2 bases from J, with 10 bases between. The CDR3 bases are TGTGCCACCAGTGATAACAGGTTTACTGGGGCCAACGTCCTGACTTTC. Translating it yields CATSDNRFTGANVLTF.

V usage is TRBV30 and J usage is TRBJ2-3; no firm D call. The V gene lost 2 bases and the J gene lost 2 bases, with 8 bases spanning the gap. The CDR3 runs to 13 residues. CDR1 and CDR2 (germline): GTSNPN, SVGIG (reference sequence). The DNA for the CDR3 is TGTGCCTGGAGTCTCAGGTTCACAGATACGCAGTATTTT. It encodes CAWSLRFTDTQYF.

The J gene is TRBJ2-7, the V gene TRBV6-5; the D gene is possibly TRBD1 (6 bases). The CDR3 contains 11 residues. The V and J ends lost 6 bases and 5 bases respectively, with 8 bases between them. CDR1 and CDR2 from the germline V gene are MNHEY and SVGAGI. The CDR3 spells CASSNRDEQYF. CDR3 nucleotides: TGTGCCAGCAGCAACAGGGACGAGCAGTACTTC.

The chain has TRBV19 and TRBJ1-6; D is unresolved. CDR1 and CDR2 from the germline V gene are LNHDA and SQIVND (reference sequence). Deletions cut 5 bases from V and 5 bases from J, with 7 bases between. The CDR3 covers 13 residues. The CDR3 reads CASSAVNNSPLHF. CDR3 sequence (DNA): TGTGCCAGTAGTGCAGTGAATAATTCACCCCTCCACTTT.

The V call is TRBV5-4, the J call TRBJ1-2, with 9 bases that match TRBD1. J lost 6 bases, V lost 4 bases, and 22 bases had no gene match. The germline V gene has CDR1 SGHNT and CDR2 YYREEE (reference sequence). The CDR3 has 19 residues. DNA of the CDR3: TGTGCCAGCAGCCCATATATGGAGGGACAGGGTGCAAAGGGCGATGGCTACACCTTC. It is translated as CASSPYMEGQGAKGDGYTF.

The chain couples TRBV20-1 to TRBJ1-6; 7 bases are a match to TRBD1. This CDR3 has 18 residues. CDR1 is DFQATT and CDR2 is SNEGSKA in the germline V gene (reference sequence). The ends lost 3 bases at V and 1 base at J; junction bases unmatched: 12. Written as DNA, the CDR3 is TGCAGTGCTAGTCAGGGGACAGTAGTCTCATCCTATAATTCACCCCTCCACTTT. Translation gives CSASQGTVVSSYNSPLHF.